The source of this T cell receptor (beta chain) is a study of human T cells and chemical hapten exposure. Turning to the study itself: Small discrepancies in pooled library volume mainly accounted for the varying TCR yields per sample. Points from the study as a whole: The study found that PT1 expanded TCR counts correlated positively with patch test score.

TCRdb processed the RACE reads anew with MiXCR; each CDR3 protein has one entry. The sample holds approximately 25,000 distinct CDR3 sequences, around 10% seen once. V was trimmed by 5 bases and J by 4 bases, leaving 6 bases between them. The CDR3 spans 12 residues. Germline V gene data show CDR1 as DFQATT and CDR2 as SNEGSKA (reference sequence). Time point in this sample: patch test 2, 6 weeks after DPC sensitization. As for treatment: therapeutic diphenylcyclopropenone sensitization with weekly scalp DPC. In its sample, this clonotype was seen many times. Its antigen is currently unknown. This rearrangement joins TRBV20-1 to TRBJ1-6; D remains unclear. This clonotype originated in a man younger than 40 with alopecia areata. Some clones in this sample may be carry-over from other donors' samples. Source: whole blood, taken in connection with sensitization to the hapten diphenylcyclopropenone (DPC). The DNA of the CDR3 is TGCAGTGCTTCCGATTATAATTCACCCCTCCACTTT. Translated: CSASDYNSPLHF.